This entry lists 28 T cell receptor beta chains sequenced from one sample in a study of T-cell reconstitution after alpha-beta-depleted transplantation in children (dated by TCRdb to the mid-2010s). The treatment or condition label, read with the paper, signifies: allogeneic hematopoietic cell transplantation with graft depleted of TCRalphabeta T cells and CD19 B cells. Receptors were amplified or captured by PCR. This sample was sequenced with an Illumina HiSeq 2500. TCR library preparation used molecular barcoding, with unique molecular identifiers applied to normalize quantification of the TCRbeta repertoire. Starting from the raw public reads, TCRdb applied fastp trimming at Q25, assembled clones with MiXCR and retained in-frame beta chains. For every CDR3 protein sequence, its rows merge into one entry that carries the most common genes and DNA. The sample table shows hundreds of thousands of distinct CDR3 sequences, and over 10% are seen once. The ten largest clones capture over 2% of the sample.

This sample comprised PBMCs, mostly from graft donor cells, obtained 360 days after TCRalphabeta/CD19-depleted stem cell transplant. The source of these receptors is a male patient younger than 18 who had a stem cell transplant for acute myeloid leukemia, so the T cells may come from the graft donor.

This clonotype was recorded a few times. The DNA for the CDR3 is TGTGCCAGCAGTTCGGGACAGCTCTCTGGAAACACCATATATTTT. It is translated as CASSSGQLSGNTIYF. The V call is TRBV12-3 or TRBV12-4, the J call TRBJ1-3; 7 nucleotides agree with TRBD1. After removal of 4 bases from V and 0 bases from J, the junction contained 3 bases not matched to a gene. The CDR3 is 15 residues long.

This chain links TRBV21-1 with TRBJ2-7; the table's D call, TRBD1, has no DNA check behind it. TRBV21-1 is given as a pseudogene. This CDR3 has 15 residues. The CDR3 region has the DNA TGTGCCAGCAGCGCCCCGGGACAGCCCTCCTACGAGCAGTACTTC. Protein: CASSAPGQPSYEQYF.

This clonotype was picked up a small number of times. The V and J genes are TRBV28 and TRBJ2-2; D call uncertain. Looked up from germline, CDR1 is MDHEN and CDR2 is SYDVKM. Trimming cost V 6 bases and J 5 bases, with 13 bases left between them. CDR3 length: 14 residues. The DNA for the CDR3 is TGTGCCAGCAGACGGATAACACTGACCGGGGAGCTGTTTTTT. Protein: CASRRITLTGELFF.

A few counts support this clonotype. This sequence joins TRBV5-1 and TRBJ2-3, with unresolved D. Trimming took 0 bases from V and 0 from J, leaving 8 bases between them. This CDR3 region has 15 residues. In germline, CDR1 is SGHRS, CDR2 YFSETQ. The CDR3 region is CASSLARRSTDTQYF. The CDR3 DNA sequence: TGCGCCAGCAGCTTGGCCAGGAGAAGCACAGATACGCAGTATTTT.

CDR3 protein: CASSFGGMQPQHF. The CDR3, as DNA: TGTGCCAGCAGTTTCGGGGGGATGCAGCCCCAGCATTTT. The V call is TRBV12-3 or TRBV12-4, the J call TRBJ1-5; a weak D match, TRBD1 (5 bases). Trimming shortened V by 3 bases and J by 7 bases, and 10 bases separated the two germline ends. CDR3 length: 13 residues.

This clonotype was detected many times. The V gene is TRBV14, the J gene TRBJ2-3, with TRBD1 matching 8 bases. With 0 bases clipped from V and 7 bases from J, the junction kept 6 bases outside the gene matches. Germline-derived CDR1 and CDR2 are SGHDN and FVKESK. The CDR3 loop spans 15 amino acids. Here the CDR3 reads CASSQDRDRGHTQYF. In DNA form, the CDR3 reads TGTGCCAGCAGCCAAGATCGCGACAGGGGCCATACGCAGTATTTT. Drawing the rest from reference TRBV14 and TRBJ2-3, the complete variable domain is EAGVTQFPSHSVIEKGQTVTLRCDPISGHDNLYWYRRVMGKEIKFLLHFVKESKQDESGMPNNRFLAERTGGTYSTLKVQPAELEDSGVYFCASSQDRDRGHTQYFGPGTRLTVL.

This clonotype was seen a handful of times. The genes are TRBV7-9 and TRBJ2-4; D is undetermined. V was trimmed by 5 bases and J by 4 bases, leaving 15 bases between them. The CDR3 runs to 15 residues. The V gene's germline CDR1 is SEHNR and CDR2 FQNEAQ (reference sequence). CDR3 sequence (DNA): TGTGCCAGCAGCCCCCTCTTAACGGGTAAAAACATTCAGTACTTC. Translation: CASSPLLTGKNIQYF.

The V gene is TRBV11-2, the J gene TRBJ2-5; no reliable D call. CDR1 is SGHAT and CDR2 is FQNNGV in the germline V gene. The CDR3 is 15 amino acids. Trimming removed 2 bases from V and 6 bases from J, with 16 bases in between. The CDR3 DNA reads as TGTGCCAGCAGCTTAAGTGATCGGGTTTTAAAGACCCAGTACTTC. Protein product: CASSLSDRVLKTQYF.

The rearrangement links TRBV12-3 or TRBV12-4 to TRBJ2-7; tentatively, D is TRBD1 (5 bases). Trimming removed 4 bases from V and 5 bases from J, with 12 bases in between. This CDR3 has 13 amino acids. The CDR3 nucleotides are TGTGCCAGCAGTTACAGGACAAAGAACGAGCAGTACTTC. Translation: CASSYRTKNEQYF.

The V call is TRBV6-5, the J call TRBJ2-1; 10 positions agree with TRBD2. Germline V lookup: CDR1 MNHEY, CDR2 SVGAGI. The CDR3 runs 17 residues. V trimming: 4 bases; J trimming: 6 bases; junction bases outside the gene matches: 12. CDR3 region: CASSFLTGTSASNEQFF. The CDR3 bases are TGTGCCAGCAGTTTCCTAACCGGGACTAGCGCCAGCAATGAGCAGTTCTTC.

DNA for the CDR3: TGTGCCAGCAGTTTAGGTCCCAGGTTACCGCATTTT. As protein: CASSLGPRLPHF. This chain links TRBV28 with TRBJ1-5; D is undetermined. Trimming stripped 2 bases from V and 15 bases from J, with 14 bases between. Per germline, CDR1 MDHEN and CDR2 SYDVKM. The CDR3 extends over 12 amino acids.

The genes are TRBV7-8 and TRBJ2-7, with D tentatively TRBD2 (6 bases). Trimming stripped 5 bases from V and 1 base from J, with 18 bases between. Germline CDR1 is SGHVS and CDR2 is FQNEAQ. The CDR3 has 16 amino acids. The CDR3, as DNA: TGTGCCAGCAGCCCGGGACTTCGGGGTCATTCCTACGAGCAGTACTTC. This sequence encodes CASSPGLRGHSYEQYF.

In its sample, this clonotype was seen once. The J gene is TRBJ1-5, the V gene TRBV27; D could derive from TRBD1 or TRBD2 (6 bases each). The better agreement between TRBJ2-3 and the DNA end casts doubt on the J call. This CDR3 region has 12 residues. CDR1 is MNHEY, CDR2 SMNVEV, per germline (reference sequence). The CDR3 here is CASSFRGGGQYF. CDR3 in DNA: TGTGCCAGCAGTTTTAGAGGAGGGGGACAGTATTTT.

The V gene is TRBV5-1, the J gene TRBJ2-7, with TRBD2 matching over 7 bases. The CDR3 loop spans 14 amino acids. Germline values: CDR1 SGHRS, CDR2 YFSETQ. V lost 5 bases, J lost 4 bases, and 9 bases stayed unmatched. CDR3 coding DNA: TGCGCCAGCAGAGCCGGGACTACAGCATACGAGCAGTACTTC. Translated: CASRAGTTAYEQYF.

The CDR3 protein is CASSLSVGRGPTDTQYF. In DNA, the CDR3 is TGCGCCAGCAGCTTGAGCGTAGGCAGGGGCCCCACAGATACGCAGTATTTT. The genes are TRBV5-1 and TRBJ2-3, with a possible D match to TRBD1 (6 bases). The CDR3 runs to 17 residues. V lost 1 base to trimming and J lost 2 bases, with 17 bases between them. CDR1 SGHRS and CDR2 YFSETQ come from the germline V gene.

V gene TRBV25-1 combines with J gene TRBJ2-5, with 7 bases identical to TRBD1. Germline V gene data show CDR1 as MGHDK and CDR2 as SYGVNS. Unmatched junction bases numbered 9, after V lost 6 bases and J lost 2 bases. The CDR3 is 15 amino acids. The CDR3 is CASRPGQTLQETQYF. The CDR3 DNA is TGTGCCAGCAGACCGGGACAGACCCTTCAAGAGACCCAGTACTTC.

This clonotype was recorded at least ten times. The DNA of the CDR3 is TGCAGCGTTGCGACAGGGCCGAGCTCCTACGAGCAGTACTTC. Its protein is CSVATGPSSYEQYF. This sequence joins TRBV29-1 and TRBJ2-7; 7 bases agree with TRBD1. Trimming took 4 bases from V and 0 from J; bases not matched to a gene: 6. The length of the CDR3 is 14 residues. Looked up from germline, CDR1 is SQVTM and CDR2 is ANQGSEA.

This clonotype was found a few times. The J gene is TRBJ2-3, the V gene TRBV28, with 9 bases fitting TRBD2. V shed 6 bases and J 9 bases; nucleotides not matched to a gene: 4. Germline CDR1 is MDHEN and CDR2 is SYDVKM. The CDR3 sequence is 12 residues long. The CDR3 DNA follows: TGTGCCAGCAGCCTGGGGACTAGCACGCAGTATTTT. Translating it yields CASSLGTSTQYF.

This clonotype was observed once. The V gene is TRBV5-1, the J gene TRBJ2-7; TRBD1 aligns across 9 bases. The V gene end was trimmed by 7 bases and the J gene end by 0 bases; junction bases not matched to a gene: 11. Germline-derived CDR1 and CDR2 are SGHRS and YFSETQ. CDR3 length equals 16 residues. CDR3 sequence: CASRLQGAGSSYEQYF. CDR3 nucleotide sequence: TGCGCCAGCCGGCTACAGGGGGCGGGAAGCTCCTACGAGCAGTACTTC.

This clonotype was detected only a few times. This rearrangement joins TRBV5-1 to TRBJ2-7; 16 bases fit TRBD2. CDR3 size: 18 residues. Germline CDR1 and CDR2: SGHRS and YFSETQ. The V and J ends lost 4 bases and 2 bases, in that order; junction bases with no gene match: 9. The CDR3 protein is CASSPGLAGGPRAYEQYF. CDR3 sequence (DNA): TGCGCCAGCAGCCCGGGACTAGCGGGAGGGCCCAGGGCCTACGAGCAGTACTTC. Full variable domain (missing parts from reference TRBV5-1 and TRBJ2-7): KAGVTQTPRYLIKTRGQQVTLSCSPISGHRSVSWYQQTPGQGLQFLFEYFSETQRNKGNFPGRFSGRQFSNSRSEMNVSTLELGDSALYLCASSPGLAGGPRAYEQYFGPGTRLTVT.

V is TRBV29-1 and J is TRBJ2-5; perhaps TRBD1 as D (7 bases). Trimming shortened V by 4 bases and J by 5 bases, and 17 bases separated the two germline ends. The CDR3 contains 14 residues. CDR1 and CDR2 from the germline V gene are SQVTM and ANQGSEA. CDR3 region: CSVVGGGRGETQYF. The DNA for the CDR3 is TGCAGCGTTGTAGGAGGGGGCAGGGGCGAGACCCAGTACTTC.

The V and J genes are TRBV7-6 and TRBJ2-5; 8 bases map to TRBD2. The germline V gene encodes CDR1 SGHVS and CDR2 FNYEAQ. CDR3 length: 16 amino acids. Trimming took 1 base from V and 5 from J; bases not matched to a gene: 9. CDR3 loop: CASSLEAGDLSETQYF. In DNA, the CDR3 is TGTGCCAGCAGCTTAGAAGCGGGAGATTTATCGGAGACCCAGTACTTC.

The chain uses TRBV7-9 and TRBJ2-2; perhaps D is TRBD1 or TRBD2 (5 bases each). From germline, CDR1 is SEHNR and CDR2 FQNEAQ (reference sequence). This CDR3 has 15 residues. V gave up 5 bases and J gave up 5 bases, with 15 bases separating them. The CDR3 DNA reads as TGTGCCAGCAGCCGTCGACAGTGGGGGACCGGGGAGCTGTTTTTT. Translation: CASSRRQWGTGELFF.

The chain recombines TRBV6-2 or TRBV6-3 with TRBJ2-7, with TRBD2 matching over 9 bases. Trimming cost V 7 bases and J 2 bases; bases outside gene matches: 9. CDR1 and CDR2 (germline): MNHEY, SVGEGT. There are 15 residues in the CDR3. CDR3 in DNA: TGTGCCAGCAACCCTCGAGGACTAGCGACCTACGAGCAGTACTTC. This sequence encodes CASNPRGLATYEQYF.

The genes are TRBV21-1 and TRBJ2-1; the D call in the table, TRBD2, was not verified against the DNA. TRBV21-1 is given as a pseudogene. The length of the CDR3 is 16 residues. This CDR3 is CASSNIAGGICNEQFF. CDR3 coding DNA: TGTGCCAGCAGCAACATAGCGGGAGGGATCTGCAATGAGCAGTTCTTC.

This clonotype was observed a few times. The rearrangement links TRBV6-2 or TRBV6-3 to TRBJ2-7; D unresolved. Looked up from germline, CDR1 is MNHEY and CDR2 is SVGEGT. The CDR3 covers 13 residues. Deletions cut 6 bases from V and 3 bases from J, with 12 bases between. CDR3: CASSPKGYYEQYF. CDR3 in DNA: TGTGCCAGCAGCCCAAAGGGCTACTACGAGCAGTACTTC.

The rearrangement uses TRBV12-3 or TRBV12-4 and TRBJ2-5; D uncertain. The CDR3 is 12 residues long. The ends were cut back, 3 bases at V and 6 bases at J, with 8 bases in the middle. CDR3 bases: TGTGCCAGCAGTTTGGCCTTAAAGACCCAGTACTTC. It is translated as CASSLALKTQYF.

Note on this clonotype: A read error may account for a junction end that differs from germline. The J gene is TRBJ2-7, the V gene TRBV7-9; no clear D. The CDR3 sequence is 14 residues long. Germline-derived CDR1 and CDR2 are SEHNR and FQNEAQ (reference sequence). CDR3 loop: CASSLAGTSYEHYF. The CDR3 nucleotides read TGTGCCAGCAGCTTAGCCGGCACGTCCTACGAGCATTACTTC.